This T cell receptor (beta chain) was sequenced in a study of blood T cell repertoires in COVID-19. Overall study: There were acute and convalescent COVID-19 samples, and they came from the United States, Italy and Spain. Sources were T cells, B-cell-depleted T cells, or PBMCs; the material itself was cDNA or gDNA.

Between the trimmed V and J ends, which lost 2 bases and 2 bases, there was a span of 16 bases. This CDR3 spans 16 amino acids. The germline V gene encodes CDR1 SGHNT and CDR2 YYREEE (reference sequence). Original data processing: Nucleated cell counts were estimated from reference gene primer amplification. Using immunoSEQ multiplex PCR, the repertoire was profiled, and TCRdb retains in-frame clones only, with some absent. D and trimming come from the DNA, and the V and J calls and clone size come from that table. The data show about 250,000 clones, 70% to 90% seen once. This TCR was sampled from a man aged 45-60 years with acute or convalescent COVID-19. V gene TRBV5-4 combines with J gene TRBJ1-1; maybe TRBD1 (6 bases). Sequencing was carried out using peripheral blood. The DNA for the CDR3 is TGTGCCAGCAGCTTAGACCTGACAGGTTCCAACACTGAAGCTTTCTTT. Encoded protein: CASSLDLTGSNTEAFF.